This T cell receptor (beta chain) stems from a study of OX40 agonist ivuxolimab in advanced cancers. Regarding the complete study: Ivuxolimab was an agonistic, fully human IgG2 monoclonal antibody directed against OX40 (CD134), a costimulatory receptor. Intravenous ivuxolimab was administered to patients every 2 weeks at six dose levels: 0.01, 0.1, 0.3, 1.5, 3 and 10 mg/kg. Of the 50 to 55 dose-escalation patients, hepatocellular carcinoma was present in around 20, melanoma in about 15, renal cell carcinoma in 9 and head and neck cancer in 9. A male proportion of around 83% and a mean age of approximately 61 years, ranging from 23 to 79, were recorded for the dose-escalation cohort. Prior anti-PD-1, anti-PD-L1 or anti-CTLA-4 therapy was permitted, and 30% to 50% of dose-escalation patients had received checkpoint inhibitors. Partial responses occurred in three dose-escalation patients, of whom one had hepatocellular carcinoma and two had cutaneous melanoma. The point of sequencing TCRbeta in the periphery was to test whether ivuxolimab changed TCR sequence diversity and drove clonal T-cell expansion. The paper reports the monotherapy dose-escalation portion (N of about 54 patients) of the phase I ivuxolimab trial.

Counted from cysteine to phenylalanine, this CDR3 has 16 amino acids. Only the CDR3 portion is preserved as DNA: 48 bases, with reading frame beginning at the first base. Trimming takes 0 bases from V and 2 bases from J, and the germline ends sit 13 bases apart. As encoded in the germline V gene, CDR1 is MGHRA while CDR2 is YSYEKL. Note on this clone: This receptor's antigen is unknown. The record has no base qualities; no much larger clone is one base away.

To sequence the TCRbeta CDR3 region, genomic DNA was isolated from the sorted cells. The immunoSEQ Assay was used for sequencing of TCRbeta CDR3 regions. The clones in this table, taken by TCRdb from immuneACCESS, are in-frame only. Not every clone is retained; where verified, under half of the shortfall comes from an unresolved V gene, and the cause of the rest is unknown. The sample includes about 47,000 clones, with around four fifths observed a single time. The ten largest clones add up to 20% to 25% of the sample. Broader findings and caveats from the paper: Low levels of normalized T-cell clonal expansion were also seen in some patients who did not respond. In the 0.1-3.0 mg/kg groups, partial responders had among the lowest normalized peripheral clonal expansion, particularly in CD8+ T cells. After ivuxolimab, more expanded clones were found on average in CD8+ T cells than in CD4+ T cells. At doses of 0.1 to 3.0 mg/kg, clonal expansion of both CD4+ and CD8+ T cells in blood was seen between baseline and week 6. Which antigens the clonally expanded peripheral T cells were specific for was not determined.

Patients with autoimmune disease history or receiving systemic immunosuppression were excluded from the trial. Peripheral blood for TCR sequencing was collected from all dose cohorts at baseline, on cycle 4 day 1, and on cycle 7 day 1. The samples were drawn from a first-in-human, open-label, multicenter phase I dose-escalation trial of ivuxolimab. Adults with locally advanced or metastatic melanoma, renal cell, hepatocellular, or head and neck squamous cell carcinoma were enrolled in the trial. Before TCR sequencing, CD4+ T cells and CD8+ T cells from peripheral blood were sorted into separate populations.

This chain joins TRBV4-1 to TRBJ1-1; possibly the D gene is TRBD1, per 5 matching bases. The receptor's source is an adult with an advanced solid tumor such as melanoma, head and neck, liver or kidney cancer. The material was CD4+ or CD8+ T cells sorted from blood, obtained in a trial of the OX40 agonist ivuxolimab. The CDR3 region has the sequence CASSQDPGTVNTEAFF. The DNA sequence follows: TGCGCCAGCAGCCAAGACCCCGGGACTGTCAACACTGAAGCTTTCTTT.